Sequencing of this TCR beta chain was carried out in a study of cytomegalovirus exposure and HLA in healthy donors. General study results and limits: According to the study, approximately 150 TCR beta chains were cytomegalovirus-associated. Whilst most TCR sequences proved rare, a subset of public TCRs occurred across many donors. TCR beta V- and J-gene trimming was later associated with a missense DCLRE1C variant. In an earlier analysis, in some 500 donors, most V segments appeared productive either ~87% or ~30% of the time.

60 Vbeta and 13 Jbeta primers were used in PCR. Sequencing was performed with immunoSEQ multiplex PCR; in TCRdb, only in-frame clones are kept and a portion is missing. The table has 97,000 or so clones, under 75% seen once; the top ten hold under 3%. The length of the CDR3 is 15 residues. This clone was seen once. Its antigen is unknown. This receptor was obtained from a man between 50 and 59 years old in good health and CMV-seronegative. The chain is built from TRBV6-7 and TRBJ2-5, with a tentative D call TRBD2 (6 bases). The end of the DNA is better explained by TRBJ2-7, so the J call may be wrong. TRBV6-7 carries the ORF label, with uncertain function. Sequenced: PBMCs. CDR3 amino acids: CASSRGWRGSYEQYF. CDR3 DNA sequence: TGTGCCAGCAGTCGCGGGTGGCGGGGATCCTACGAGCAGTACTTC.